Shown below are 32 T cell receptor beta chains from a single sample sequenced in a study of CD8+CD57+ T cells in acquired aplastic anemia. The study profiled TCR beta VDJ and CDR3 using genomic DNA as template. TCRdb independently ran MiXCR on the reads; one entry per CDR3 protein. The sample holds about 180,000 distinct CDR3 sequences, less than 50% seen once. Selection for sequencing was limited to patients who had shown CD8+CD57+ cell expansion by flow cytometry. The sample taken for sequencing was sorted CD4+, CD8+, or CD8+CD57+ T cells (not recorded which) from PBMCs. These receptors were taken from a human donor with aplastic anemia.

This clonotype has just one count. A read error may explain this, as a much larger clone is one base away. The chain joins TRBV5-6 to TRBJ1-3, with a weak D call TRBD1 (6 bases). V gave up 2 bases and J gave up 4 bases, with 13 bases separating them. Looked up from germline, CDR1 is SGHDT and CDR2 is YYEEEE. This CDR3 is built from 15 residues. CDR3 nucleotide sequence: TGTGCCAGCAGCTTAGATACAGGGATGGGAAACACCATATATTTT. Translating it yields CASSLDTGMGNTIYF.

Many counts were recorded for this clonotype. The CDR3 bases are TGTGCCAGCAGTGCGACAGCTGAAGCTTTCTTT. Its translation is CASSATAEAFF. The chain carries TRBV6-2 or TRBV6-3 and TRBJ1-1, with TRBD1 as a possible D gene (5 bases). This CDR3 has 11 residues. In germline, CDR1 is MNHEY, CDR2 SVGEGT. Trimming left V 5 bases short and J 6 bases short, with 7 bases between.

A word on this clonotype: At one boundary the junction diverges from the germline segment, which might be a read error. This chain uses TRBV20-1 with TRBJ2-1, with no clear D. In germline, CDR1 is DFQATT, CDR2 SNEGSKA (reference sequence). This CDR3 is 12 amino acids long. The CDR3 here is CSAEPQFGERFF. DNA for the CDR3: TGCAGTGCCGAGCCACAGTTCGGTGAGCGGTTCTTC.

This clonotype was seen a single time. A much larger clone is a single base away; this may be a read error. V and J are TRBV3-1 and TRBJ2-7; tentative D call: TRBD1 (6 bases). V lost 8 bases and J 9 bases, leaving 17 bases between the germline ends. The CDR3 extends over 12 amino acids. The germline CDR1 and CDR2 sequences are LGHDT and YNNKEL (reference sequence). CDR3 region: CASEKRGSGQYF. The CDR3 DNA reads as TGTGCCAGCGAAAAAAGGGGGAGCGGGCAGTACTTC.

As to this clonotype: At one of its ends the junction is not consistent with the germline gene, which may arise from a read error. This sequence joins TRBV20-1 and TRBJ2-6; D perhaps matches TRBD2 (7 bases). This CDR3 is 13 amino acids long. Germline V gene data show CDR1 as DFQATT and CDR2 as SNEGSKA (reference sequence). The CDR3 coding sequence is TGCAGTGCTAGAGTGGGAGGGGGCAACGTCCTGACTTTC. Protein sequence: CSARVGGGNVLTF.

This clonotype showed up many times. The V gene is TRBV7-9, the J gene TRBJ2-7, with D perhaps TRBD1 (6 bases). From germline, CDR1 is SEHNR and CDR2 FQNEAQ (reference sequence). The CDR3 spans 14 residues. V lost 5 bases and J 4 bases, leaving 15 bases between the germline ends. CDR3 sequence (DNA): TGTGCCAGCAGCCGTGGGGGACAAACATACGAGCAGTACTTC. Its protein is CASSRGGQTYEQYF.

This clonotype was detected a few times. The J gene is TRBJ1-4, the V gene TRBV11-1, with 9 bases identical to TRBD1. Germline CDR1 and CDR2: SGHAT and FQDESV (reference sequence). V lost 8 bases to trimming and J lost 0 bases; unmatched junction nucleotides: 10. The CDR3 covers 17 residues. The CDR3 region is CASGPTGGTATNEKLFF. The CDR3 DNA is TGTGCCAGCGGACCGACAGGGGGAACCGCAACTAATGAAAAACTGTTTTTT. The variable domain in full, completed from reference TRBV11-1 and TRBJ1-4, reads EAEVAQSPRYKITEKSQAVAFWCDPISGHATLYWYRQILGQGPELLVQFQDESVVDDSQLPKDRFSAERLKGVDSTLKIQPAELGDSAMYLCASGPTGGTATNEKLFFGSGTQLSVL.

This clonotype was recorded a few times. The rearrangement links TRBV6-2 or TRBV6-3 to TRBJ2-7; possible D gene TRBD2, 5 bases. Per the germline V gene, CDR1 is MNHEY and CDR2 is SVGEGT. Trimming pared 4 bases from V and 1 base from J, leaving 20 bases between. This CDR3 contains 17 residues. CDR3 sequence: CASSSRVGEDFSYEQYF. The CDR3 nucleotides are TGTGCCAGCAGTTCGAGAGTGGGAGAGGATTTTTCCTACGAGCAGTACTTC.

The chain joins TRBV2 to TRBJ1-5, with D unresolved. Trimming pared 6 bases from V and 0 bases from J, leaving 12 bases between. The length of the CDR3 is 15 residues. CDR1 is SNHLY and CDR2 is FYNNEI in the germline V gene. CDR3 protein: CASRGIAYSNQPQHF. The CDR3 DNA reads TGTGCCAGCAGAGGAATAGCCTATAGCAATCAGCCCCAGCATTTT.

The sample holds a few counts of this clonotype. At one boundary the junction diverges from the germline segment, which might be a read error. The chain joins TRBV5-6 to TRBJ1-1; D uncertain. CDR3 length equals 11 residues. Germline V CDR1 and CDR2: SGHDT, YYEEEE. Written as DNA, the CDR3 is TGTGCCAGCGGCTTGACCACTGAAGCTTTCTTT. Translation gives CASGLTTEAFF.

Only a few counts were recorded for this clonotype. Sequence at one end of the junction differs from germline and may be a read error. J is TRBJ2-5 and V is TRBV10-3, with D unresolved. The germline gives CDR1 ENHRY, CDR2 SYGVKD. The CDR3 runs to 15 residues. CDR3 residues: CATSDLSRDQETQYF. CDR3 nucleotides: TGTGCCACCAGTGATCTATCAAGGGACCAAGAGACCCAGTACTTC.

This clonotype was counted many times. The chain combines TRBV4-1 with TRBJ2-2; D call uncertain. V lost 4 bases and J lost 1, with 7 bases in between. Germline lookup yields CDR1 MGHRA and CDR2 YSYEKL. This CDR3 is 14 amino acids long. As DNA, the CDR3 is TGCGCCAGCAGCCTGTTACAGAACACCGGGGAGCTGTTTTTT. This gives the protein CASSLLQNTGELFF.

V usage is TRBV2 and J usage is TRBJ1-2, with 7 bases fitting TRBD1. J lost 8 bases, V lost 4 bases, and 7 bases had no gene match. The germline CDR1 and CDR2 sequences are SNHLY and FYNNEI. This CDR3 region has 13 residues. This chain's CDR3 is CASSGWTGGGYTF. In DNA, the CDR3 is TGTGCCAGCAGTGGTTGGACAGGCGGGGGCTACACCTTC.

The chain carries TRBV19 and TRBJ1-1; TRBD1 agrees at 7 bases. The CDR3 contains 14 residues. Germline V gene sequence: CDR1 LNHDA, CDR2 SQIVND (reference sequence). Trimming cost V 8 bases and J 0 bases; bases outside gene matches: 6. The CDR3 DNA reads TGTGCCAGTCTCCGACAGGGCATGAACACTGAAGCTTTCTTT. Its protein is CASLRQGMNTEAFF. Looking up the rest from reference TRBV19 and TRBJ1-1 gives the full variable domain: DGGITQSPKYLFRKEGQNVTLSCEQNLNHDAMYWYRQDPGQGLRLIYYSQIVNDFQKGDIAEGYSVSREKKESFPLTVTSAQKNPTAFYLCASLRQGMNTEAFFGQGTRLTVV.

The chain links TRBV7-9 to TRBJ1-1, with D maybe TRBD1 (6 bases). CDR3 size: 15 residues. Germline V gene data show CDR1 as SEHNR and CDR2 as FQNEAQ (reference sequence). V was trimmed by 6 bases and J by 1 base, leaving 15 bases between them. CDR3 in DNA: TGTGCCAGCAGGGACCGGGACATGAAGAACACTGAAGCTTTCTTT. This codes for CASRDRDMKNTEAFF.

This clonotype was counted a few times. The rearrangement uses TRBV15 and TRBJ2-6, with D possibly being TRBD1 (5 bases). The CDR3 runs 16 residues. Germline CDR1 and CDR2: LNHNV and YYDKDF (reference sequence). Trimming stripped 5 bases from V and 2 bases from J, with 13 bases between. The CDR3 region has the DNA TGTGCCACCAGCTACTCGGCAGGGACTGGGGCCAACGTCCTGACTTTC. As protein: CATSYSAGTGANVLTF.

Concerning this clonotype: This sequence may be a read error, since a much larger clone differs from it by one base. The chain couples TRBV6-1 to TRBJ2-3, with 14 nucleotides matching TRBD2. Germline V gene data show CDR1 as MNHNS and CDR2 as SASEGT. J gave up 4 bases and V 4 bases, and 7 bases lay outside the gene matches. The CDR3 has 17 residues. CDR3 sequence reads: CASSGTSGRPSADTQYF. CDR3 sequence (DNA): TGTGCCAGCAGTGGGACTAGCGGGAGGCCTAGCGCAGATACGCAGTATTTT.

This clonotype was counted between two and nine times. The chain recombines TRBV11-1 with TRBJ2-1; D unresolved. This CDR3 is built from 17 residues. The germline gives CDR1 SGHAT, CDR2 FQDESV (reference sequence). V shed 4 bases and J shed 4 bases, with 20 bases lying between them. The CDR3 coding sequence is TGTGCCAGCAGCTCATCCTTAAGCCGGAGAGGATACAATGAGCAGTTCTTC. Protein sequence: CASSSSLSRRGYNEQFF.

The gene calls are TRBV20-1 and TRBJ2-7; 13 positions match TRBD2. The CDR3 loop spans 14 amino acids. With 2 bases clipped from V and 3 bases from J, the junction kept 1 base outside the gene matches. Germline values: CDR1 DFQATT, CDR2 SNEGSKA (reference sequence). Here the CDR3 DNA reads TGCAGTGCTAGAACTAGCGGGGGGGTCTACGAGCAGTACTTC. Amino acid sequence: CSARTSGGVYEQYF.

In the case of this clonotype: No conserved phenylalanine or tryptophan is present at the end of the CDR3, so a read error is the likely explanation. V gene TRBV12-3 or TRBV12-4 combines with J gene TRBJ1-2, with unresolved D. V was clipped by 4 bases and J by 8 bases, with 17 bases between them. This CDR3 is 14 amino acids long. The CDR3 DNA follows: TGTGCCAGCAGTTCCGGGGTAGCGGGGAAAGGCTACACCTCC. Translating gives CASSSGVAGKGYTS.

The chain joins TRBV24-1 to TRBJ2-2; D tentatively reads TRBD1 or TRBD2 (5 bases each). In germline, CDR1 is KGHDR, CDR2 SFDVKD. V was trimmed by 4 bases and J by 5 bases, leaving 13 bases between them. The CDR3 covers 15 residues. CDR3 DNA: TGTGCCACCAGTGAGGCAGGGAGATTTACCGGGGAGCTGTTTTTT. It encodes CATSEAGRFTGELFF.

This clonotype was seen once. The rearrangement links TRBV19 to TRBJ2-7, with D unclear. The length of the CDR3 is 13 residues. Germline V gives CDR1 LNHDA, CDR2 SQIVND (reference sequence). Trimming stripped 3 bases from V and 3 bases from J, with 9 bases between. This CDR3 reads CASSISERYEQYF. The CDR3 coding sequence is TGTGCCAGTAGTATCTCGGAACGCTACGAGCAGTACTTC.

This clonotype was observed at least ten times. The gene calls are TRBV9 and TRBJ1-4; 9 bases are shared with TRBD1. This CDR3 region has 16 residues. V gave up 0 bases and J gave up 8 bases; unmatched junction bases: 8. Per germline, CDR1 SGDLS and CDR2 YYNGEE. This CDR3 is CASSVGTGQGNEKLFF. The CDR3 bases are TGTGCCAGCAGCGTAGGAACCGGACAGGGGAACGAAAAACTGTTTTTT.

This clonotype was counted at least ten times. J is TRBJ2-1 and V is TRBV9, with 10 bases aligning to TRBD2. Germline V gene sequence: CDR1 SGDLS, CDR2 YYNGEE. The CDR3 has 15 residues. Losses at the gene ends were 0 bases for V and 4 bases for J; bases not matched to a gene: 1. In DNA, the CDR3 is TGTGCCAGCAGCGTAGGTAGCGGGGGGTACAATGAGCAGTTCTTC. Encoded protein: CASSVGSGGYNEQFF.

This clonotype was seen more than once but under ten times. The chain links TRBV29-1 to TRBJ2-7, with 8 bases matching TRBD1. This CDR3 has 11 amino acids. Germline CDR1 and CDR2: SQVTM and ANQGSEA. Trimming cost V 6 bases and J 5 bases; bases outside gene matches: 3. CDR3 nucleotide sequence: TGCAGCGTCGGGACAGGTGACGAGCAGTACTTC. The encoded protein is CSVGTGDEQYF.

Many counts were recorded for this clonotype. The V gene is TRBV29-1, the J gene TRBJ1-3; a weak D match, TRBD1 (6 bases). This CDR3 spans 15 amino acids. Trimming pared 3 bases from V and 0 bases from J, leaving 12 bases between. Germline V CDR1 and CDR2: SQVTM, ANQGSEA. The CDR3 nucleotides are TGCAGCGTTGAGGGCAGGGGAGGCTCTGGAAACACCATATATTTT. Protein sequence: CSVEGRGGSGNTIYF.

J is TRBJ1-1 and V is TRBV9; TRBD1 is a possible D gene (6 bases). Germline CDR1 reads SGDLS; CDR2 reads YYNGEE. The CDR3 is 15 residues long. Between the trimmed V and J ends, which lost 0 bases and 1 base, there was a span of 10 bases. The CDR3 is CASSVGGGENTEAFF. The CDR3 DNA reads TGTGCCAGCAGCGTAGGAGGGGGGGAGAACACTGAAGCTTTCTTT.

The chain links TRBV29-1 to TRBJ2-5; the match to TRBD2 covers 12 bases. Germline CDR1 is SQVTM and CDR2 is ANQGSEA. V lost 6 bases to trimming and J lost 6 bases; unmatched junction nucleotides: 11. The CDR3 is made up of 15 amino acids. The CDR3 spells CSVHDGLAGLKTQYF. CDR3 in DNA: TGCAGCGTCCATGATGGACTAGCGGGACTAAAGACCCAGTACTTC.

Many counts were recorded for this clonotype. The genes are TRBV19 and TRBJ2-2; 7 positions agree with TRBD2. CDR1 is LNHDA and CDR2 is SQIVND in the germline V gene (reference sequence). With V trimmed by 10 bases and J by 3 bases, 14 bases remained unmatched. The CDR3 is made up of 16 amino acids. This CDR3 is CATSDPGGIDTGELFF. The CDR3 DNA reads TGTGCCACCTCCGACCCCGGGGGGATCGACACCGGGGAGCTGTTTTTT.

The rearrangement uses TRBV29-1 and TRBJ2-2; D may be TRBD2 (6 bases). V lost 7 bases and J 6 bases, leaving 15 bases between the germline ends. CDR3 length: 13 amino acids. Germline loops: CDR1 SQVTM, CDR2 ANQGSEA. CDR3 protein: CSALIPGAGELFF. In nucleotides, the CDR3 is TGCAGCGCCCTTATCCCGGGAGCCGGGGAGCTGTTTTTT.

This clonotype showed up many times. V is TRBV11-2 and J is TRBJ2-3; maybe TRBD1 (6 bases). Trimming left V 5 bases short and J 0 bases short, with 18 bases between. The CDR3 contains 17 residues. Looked up from germline, CDR1 is SGHAT and CDR2 is FQNNGV. Here the CDR3 reads CASSIPATGKSTDTQYF. The CDR3 coding sequence is TGTGCCAGCAGCATCCCCGCCACAGGGAAAAGCACAGATACGCAGTATTTT.

The chain uses TRBV6-1 and TRBJ2-7, with 10 bases aligning to TRBD1. The CDR3 loop spans 19 amino acids. Germline values: CDR1 MNHNS, CDR2 SASEGT. V shed 6 bases, J shed 1 base, and the junction held 18 bases outside the gene matches. The CDR3 is CASSTTGQGPNSYSYEQYF. CDR3 DNA sequence: TGTGCCAGCAGCACCACGGGACAGGGGCCAAATTCTTATTCCTACGAGCAGTACTTC.